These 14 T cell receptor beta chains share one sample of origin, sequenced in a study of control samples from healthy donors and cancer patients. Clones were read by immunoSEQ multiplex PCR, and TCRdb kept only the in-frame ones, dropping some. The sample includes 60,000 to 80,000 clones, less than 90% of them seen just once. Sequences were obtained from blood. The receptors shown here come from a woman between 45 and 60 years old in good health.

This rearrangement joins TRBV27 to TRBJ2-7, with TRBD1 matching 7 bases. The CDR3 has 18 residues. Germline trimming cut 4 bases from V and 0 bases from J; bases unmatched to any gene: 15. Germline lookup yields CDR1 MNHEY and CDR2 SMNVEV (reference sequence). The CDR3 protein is CASSSLKFRDSNSYEQYF. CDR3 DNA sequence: TGTGCCAGCAGTTCCCTGAAGTTCCGGGACAGTAACTCCTACGAGCAGTACTTC.

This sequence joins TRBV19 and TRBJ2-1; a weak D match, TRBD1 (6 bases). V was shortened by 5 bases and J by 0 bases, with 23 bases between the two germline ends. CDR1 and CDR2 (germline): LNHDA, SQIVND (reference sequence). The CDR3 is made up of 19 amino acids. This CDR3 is CASSPRQVLVDSSYNEQFF. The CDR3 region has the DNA TGTGCCAGTAGTCCCCGACAGGTGTTGGTGGATAGCTCCTACAATGAGCAGTTCTTC.

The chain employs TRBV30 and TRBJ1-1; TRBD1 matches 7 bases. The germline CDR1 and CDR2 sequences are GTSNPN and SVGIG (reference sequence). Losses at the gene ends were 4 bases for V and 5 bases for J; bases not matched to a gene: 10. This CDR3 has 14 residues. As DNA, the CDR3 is TGTGCCTGGATGCGGACAGGAGCTTCAACTGAAGCTTTCTTT. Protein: CAWMRTGASTEAFF. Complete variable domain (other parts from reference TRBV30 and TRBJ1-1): SQTIHQWPATLVQPVGSPLSLECTVEGTSNPNLYWYRQAAGRGLQLLFYSVGIGQISSEVPQNLSASRPQDRQFILSSKKLLLSDSGFYLCAWMRTGASTEAFFGQGTRLTVV.

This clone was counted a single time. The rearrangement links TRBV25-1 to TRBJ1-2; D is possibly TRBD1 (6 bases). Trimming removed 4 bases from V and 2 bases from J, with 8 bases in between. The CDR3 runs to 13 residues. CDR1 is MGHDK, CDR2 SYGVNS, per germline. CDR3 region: CASSVQGNYGYTF. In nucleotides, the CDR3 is TGTGCCAGCAGTGTACAGGGAAACTATGGCTACACCTTC.

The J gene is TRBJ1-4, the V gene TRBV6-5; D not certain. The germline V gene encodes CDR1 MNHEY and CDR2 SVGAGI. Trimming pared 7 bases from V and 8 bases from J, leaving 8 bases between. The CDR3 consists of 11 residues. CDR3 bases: TGTGCCAGCAACCATGGCGAAAAACTGTTTTTT. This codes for CASNHGEKLFF.

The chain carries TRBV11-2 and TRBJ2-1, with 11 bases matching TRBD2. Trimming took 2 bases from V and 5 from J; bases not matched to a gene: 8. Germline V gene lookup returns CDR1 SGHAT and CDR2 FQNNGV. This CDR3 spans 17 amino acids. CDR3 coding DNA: TGTGCCAGCAGCTTAATTAGCGGGAGGGGAAGAAACAATGAGCAGTTCTTC. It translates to CASSLISGRGRNNEQFF.

CDR3 in amino acids: CAISESGSDTQYF. The CDR3 DNA is TGTGCCATCAGTGAGTCGGGGTCAGATACGCAGTATTTT. The rearrangement joins TRBV10-3 to TRBJ2-3; D remains unclear. Germline CDR1 ENHRY, CDR2 SYGVKD. CDR3 length: 13 amino acids. The V end was cut by 0 bases, the J end by 4 bases, with 5 bases between.

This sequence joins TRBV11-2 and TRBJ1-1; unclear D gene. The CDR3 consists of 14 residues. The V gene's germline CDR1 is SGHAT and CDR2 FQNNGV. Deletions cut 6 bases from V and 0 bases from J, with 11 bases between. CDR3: CASRPSVMNTEAFF. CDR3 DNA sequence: TGTGCCAGCAGACCCTCTGTGATGAACACTGAAGCTTTCTTT.

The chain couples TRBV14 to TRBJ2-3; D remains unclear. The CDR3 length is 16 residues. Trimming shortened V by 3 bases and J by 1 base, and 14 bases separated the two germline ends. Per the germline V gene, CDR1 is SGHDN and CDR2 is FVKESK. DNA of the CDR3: TGTGCCAGCAGCCACTCAATCCCTCGGGGCACAGATACGCAGTATTTT. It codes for CASSHSIPRGTDTQYF.

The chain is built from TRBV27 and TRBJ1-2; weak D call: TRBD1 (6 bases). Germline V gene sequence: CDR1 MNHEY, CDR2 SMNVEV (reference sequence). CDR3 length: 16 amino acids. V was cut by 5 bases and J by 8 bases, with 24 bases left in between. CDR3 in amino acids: CASSPRTLDRTRGYTF. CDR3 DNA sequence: TGTGCCAGCAGTCCACGTACTCTAGACAGGACCCGGGGCTACACCTTC.

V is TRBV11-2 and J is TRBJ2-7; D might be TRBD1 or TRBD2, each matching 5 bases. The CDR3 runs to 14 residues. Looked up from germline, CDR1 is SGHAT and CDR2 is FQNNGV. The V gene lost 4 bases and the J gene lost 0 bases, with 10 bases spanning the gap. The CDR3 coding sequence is TGTGCCAGCAGCTCCGGGACGTACTCCTACGAGCAGTACTTC. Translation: CASSSGTYSYEQYF.

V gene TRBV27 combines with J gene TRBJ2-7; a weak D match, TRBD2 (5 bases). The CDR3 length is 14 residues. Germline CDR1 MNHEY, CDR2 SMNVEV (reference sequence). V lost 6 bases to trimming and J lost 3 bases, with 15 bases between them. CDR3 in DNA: TGTGCCAGCAGATCCCAGCGGAGAGGCTACGAGCAGTACTTC. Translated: CASRSQRRGYEQYF.

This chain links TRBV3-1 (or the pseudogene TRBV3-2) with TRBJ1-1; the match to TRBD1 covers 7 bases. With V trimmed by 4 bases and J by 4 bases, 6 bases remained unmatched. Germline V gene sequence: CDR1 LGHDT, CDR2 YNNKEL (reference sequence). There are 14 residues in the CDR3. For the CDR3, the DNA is TGTGCCAGCAGCCGTACCGGGACAGCCACTGAAGCTTTCTTT. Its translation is CASSRTGTATEAFF.

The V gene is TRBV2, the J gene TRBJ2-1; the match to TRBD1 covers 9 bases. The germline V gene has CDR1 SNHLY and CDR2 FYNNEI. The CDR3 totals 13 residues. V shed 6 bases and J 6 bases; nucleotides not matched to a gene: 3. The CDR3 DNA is TGTGCCAGCAGGGACAGGGGTGGCAATGAGCAGTTCTTC. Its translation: CASRDRGGNEQFF.